These T cell receptor beta chains were read from a single sample in a study of blood T cell repertoires in COVID-19. Sequencing used immunoSEQ multiplex PCR; TCRdb keeps in-frame clones, though not all of them. The sample carries under 75,000 clones, roughly nine tenths recorded once. Material for sequencing was peripheral blood. The receptors were gathered from a man aged 50-60 years with active COVID-19. The CDR3 runs from the conserved cysteine through the conserved F or W. Each record gives: J gene, V gene, CDR3 protein.

TRBJ2-2 | TRBV3-1/TRBV3-2 | CASSQGTGFTGELFF
TRBJ2-2 | TRBV5-4 | CASSTLRPSSSGGPTGELFF
TRBJ1-4 | TRBV9 | CASSAGGATNEKLFF
TRBJ1-1 | TRBV5-1 | CASSLRGLVNTEAFF
TRBJ2-1 | TRBV6-2/TRBV6-3 | CASSSSGVGNEQFF
TRBJ1-4 | TRBV5-4 | CASSFGRTTTNEKLFF
TRBJ2-7 | TRBV4-3 | CASSQDKGVGGEQYF
TRBJ2-7 | TRBV29-1 | CSIPARGVSSYEQYF
TRBJ2-7 | TRBV5-6 | CASSRDRGLSYEQYF
TRBJ1-1 | TRBV2 | CASSVITLSEAFF
TRBJ2-1 | TRBV3-1/TRBV3-2 | CASRRQGATNEQFF
TRBJ1-2 | TRBV28 | CASLTDTNPYGYTF
TRBJ1-5 | TRBV19 | CASSAGQSNQPQHF
TRBJ1-2 | TRBV6-5 | CASTTGGNYGYTF
TRBJ1-6 | TRBV7-6 | CASSPRGLSYNSPLHF
TRBJ2-2 | TRBV7-9 | CASSSYPPQGVGTGELFF
TRBJ1-5 | TRBV6-1 | CASIGTGDQPQHF
TRBJ1-4 | TRBV9 | CASSGREGEKLFF
TRBJ1-5 | TRBV6-2/TRBV6-3 | CASSYSDYQPQHF
TRBJ1-4 | TRBV30 | CAWNRGLNEKLFF
TRBJ1-5 | TRBV4-1 | CASSQDGDSPQHF
TRBJ1-2 | TRBV29-1 | CSVGSTYGYTF
TRBJ1-3 | TRBV4-2 | CASSQEGRGLGNTIYF
TRBJ2-2 | TRBV6-2/TRBV6-3 | CASSSDRVHTGELFF
TRBJ1-2 | TRBV7-2 | CASSLGSDRGIYGYTF
TRBJ1-4 | TRBV7-9 | CASIRTGDEKLFF
TRBJ1-5 | TRBV3-1/TRBV3-2 | CASSPRPLGPQHF
TRBJ1-1 | TRBV27 | CASSLGGAATEAFF
TRBJ2-7 | TRBV7-2 | CASSPVDSWESYEQYF
TRBJ1-1 | TRBV13 | CASSPYMWGQGPNTEAFF
TRBJ1-5 | TRBV5-8 | CASSLLRSNQPQHF
TRBJ1-1 | TRBV4-3 | CASSPGHSRFEAFF